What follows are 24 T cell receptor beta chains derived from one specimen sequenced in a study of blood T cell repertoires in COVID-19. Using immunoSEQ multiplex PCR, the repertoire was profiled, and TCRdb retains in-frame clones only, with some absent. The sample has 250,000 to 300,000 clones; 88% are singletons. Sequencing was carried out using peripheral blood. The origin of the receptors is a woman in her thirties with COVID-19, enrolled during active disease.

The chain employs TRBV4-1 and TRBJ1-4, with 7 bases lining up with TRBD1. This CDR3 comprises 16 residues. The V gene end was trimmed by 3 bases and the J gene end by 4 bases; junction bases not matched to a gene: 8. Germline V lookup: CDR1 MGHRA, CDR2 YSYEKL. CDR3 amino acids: CASSQAQTGINEKLFF. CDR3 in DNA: TGCGCCAGCAGCCAGGCCCAGACAGGGATTAATGAAAAACTGTTTTTT.

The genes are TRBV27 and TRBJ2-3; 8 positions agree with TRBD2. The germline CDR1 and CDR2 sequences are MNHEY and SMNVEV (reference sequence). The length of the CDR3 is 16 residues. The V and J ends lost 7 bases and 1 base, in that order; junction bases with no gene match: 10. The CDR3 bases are TGTGCCAGCAACCTAGCGGGCCACGCTCGCACAGATACGCAGTATTTT. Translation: CASNLAGHARTDTQYF.

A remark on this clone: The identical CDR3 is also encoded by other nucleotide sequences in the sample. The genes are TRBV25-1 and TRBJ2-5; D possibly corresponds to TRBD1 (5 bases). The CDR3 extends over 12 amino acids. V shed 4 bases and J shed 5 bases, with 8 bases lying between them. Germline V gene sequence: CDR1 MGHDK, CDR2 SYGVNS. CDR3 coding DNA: TGTGCCAGCAGTGCAGGGATGGAGACCCAGTACTTC. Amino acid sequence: CASSAGMETQYF.

The CDR3: CASSLSGLSYEQYF. The CDR3, as DNA: TGCGCCAGCAGCCTTAGCGGTTTATCCTACGAGCAGTACTTC. V is TRBV5-1 and J is TRBJ2-7; a possible D gene is TRBD2 (6 bases). V gave up 4 bases and J gave up 1 base, with 12 bases separating them. The germline gives CDR1 SGHRS, CDR2 YFSETQ. This CDR3 spans 14 amino acids.

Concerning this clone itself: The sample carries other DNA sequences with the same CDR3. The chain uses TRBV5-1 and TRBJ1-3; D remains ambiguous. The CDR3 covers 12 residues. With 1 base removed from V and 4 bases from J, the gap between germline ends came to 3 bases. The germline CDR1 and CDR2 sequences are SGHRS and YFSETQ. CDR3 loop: CASSLSGNTIYF. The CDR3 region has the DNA TGCGCCAGCAGCTTGAGCGGAAACACCATATATTTT.

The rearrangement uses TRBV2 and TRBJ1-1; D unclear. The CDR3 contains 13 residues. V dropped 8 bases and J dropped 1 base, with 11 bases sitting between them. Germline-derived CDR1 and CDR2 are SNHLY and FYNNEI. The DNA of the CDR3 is TGTGCCAGCGGCTCACAGCCGAACACTGAAGCTTTCTTT. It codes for CASGSQPNTEAFF.

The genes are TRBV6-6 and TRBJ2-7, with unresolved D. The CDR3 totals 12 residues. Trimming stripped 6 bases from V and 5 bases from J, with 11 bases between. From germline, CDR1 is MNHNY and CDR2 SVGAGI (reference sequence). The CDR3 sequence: CASSPSVDEQYF. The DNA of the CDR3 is TGTGCCAGCAGCCCGAGTGTGGACGAGCAGTACTTC.

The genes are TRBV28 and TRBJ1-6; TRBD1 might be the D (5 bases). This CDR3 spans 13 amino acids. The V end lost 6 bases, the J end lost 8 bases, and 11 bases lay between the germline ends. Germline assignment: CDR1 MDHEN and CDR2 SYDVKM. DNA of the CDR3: TGTGCCAGCAGCAGGGTCCTGTATTCACCCCTCCACTTT. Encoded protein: CASSRVLYSPLHF. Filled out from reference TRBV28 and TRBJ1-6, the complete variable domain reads DVKVTQSSRYLVKRTGEKVFLECVQDMDHENMFWYRQDPGLGLRLIYFSYDVKMKEKGDIPEGYSVSREKKERFSLILESASTNQTSMYLCASSRVLYSPLHFGNGTRLTVT.

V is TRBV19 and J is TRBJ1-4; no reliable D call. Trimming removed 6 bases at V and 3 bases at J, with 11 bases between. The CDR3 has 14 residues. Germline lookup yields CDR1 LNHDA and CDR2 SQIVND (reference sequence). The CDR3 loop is CASSSNEPNEKLFF. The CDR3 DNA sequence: TGTGCCAGTAGCTCGAATGAGCCTAATGAAAAACTGTTTTTT.

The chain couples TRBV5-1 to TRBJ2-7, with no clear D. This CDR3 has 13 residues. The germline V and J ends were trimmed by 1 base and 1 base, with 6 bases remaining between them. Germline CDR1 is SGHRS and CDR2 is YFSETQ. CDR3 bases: TGCGCCAGCAGCTTGCGGGTTTCCTACGAGCAGTACTTC. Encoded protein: CASSLRVSYEQYF.

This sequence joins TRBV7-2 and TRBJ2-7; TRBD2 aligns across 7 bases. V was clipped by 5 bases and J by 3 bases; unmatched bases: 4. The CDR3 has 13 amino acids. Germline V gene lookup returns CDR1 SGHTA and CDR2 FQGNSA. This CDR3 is CASSTPGGYEQYF. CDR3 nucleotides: TGTGCCAGCAGCACCCCGGGGGGCTACGAGCAGTACTTC.

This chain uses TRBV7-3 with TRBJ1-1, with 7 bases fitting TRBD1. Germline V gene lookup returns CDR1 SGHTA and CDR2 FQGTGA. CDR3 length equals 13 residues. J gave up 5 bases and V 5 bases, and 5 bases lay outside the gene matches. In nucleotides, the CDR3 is TGTGCCAGCAGCAAAAACAGGGGAACTGAAGCTTTCTTT. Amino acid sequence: CASSKNRGTEAFF.

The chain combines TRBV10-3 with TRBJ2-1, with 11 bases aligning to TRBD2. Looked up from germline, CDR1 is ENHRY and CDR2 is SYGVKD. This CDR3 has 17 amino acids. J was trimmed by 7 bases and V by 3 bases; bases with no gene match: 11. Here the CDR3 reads CAISDGSGRAPMNEQFF. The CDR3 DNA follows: TGTGCCATCAGTGACGGTAGCGGGAGGGCCCCGATGAATGAGCAGTTCTTC.

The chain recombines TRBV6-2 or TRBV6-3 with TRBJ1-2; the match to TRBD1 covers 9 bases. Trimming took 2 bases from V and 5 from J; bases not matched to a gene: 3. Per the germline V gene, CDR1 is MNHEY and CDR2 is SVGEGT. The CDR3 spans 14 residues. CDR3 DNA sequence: TGTGCCAGCAGTTACACAGGGGGCGGATATGGCTACACCTTC. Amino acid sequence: CASSYTGGGYGYTF.

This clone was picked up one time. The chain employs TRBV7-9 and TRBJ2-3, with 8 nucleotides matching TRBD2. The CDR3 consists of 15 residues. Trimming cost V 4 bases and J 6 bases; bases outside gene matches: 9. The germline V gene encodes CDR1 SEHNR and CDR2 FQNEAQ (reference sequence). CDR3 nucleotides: TGTGCCAGCAGCTCATCCCCGGGAGGGCCGGATACGCAGTATTTT. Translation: CASSSSPGGPDTQYF.

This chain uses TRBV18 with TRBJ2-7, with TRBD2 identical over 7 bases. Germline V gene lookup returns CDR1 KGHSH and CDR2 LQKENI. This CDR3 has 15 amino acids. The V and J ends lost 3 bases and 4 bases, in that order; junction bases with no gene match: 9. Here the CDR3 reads CASSPLTSTTYEQYF. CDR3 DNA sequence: TGTGCCAGCTCACCTTTGACTAGCACCACATACGAGCAGTACTTC.

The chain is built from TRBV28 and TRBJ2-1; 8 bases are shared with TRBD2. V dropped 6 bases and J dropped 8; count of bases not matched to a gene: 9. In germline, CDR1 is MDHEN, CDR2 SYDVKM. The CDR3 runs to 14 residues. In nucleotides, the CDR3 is TGTGCCAGCAGCCCCCACGGGAGGGTCGATGAGCAGTTCTTC. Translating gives CASSPHGRVDEQFF.

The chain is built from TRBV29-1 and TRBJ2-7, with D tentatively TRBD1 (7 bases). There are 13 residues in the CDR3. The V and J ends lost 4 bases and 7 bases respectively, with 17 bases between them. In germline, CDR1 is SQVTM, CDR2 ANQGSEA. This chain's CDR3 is CSVAQKPGGEQYF. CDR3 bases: TGCAGCGTTGCCCAGAAGCCAGGGGGGGAGCAGTACTTC.

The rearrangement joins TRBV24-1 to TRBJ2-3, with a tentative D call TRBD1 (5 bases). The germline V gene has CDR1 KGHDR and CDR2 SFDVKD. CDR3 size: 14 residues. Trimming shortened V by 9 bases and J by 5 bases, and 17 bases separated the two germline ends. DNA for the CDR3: TGTGCCACCGGCAGCAGGGTTCAGGTAGATACGCAGTATTTT. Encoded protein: CATGSRVQVDTQYF.

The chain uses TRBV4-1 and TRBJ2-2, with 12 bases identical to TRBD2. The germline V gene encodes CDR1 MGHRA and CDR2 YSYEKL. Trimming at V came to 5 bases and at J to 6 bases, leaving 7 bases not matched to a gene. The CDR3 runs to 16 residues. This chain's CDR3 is CASSYRLAGVSGELFF. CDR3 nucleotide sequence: TGCGCCAGCAGCTACCGACTAGCGGGAGTGTCCGGGGAGCTGTTTTTT.

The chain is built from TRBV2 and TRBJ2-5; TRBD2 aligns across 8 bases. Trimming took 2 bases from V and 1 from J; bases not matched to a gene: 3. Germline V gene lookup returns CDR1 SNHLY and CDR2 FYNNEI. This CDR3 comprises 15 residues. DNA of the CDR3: TGTGCCAGCAGTGAACTAGCGGGCACCCAAGAGACCCAGTACTTC. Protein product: CASSELAGTQETQYF.

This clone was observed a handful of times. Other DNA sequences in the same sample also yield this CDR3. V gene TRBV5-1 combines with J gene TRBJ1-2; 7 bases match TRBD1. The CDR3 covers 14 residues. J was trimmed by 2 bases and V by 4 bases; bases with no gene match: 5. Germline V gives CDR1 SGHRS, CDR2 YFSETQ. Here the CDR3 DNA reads TGCGCCAGCAGCCTGAGACAGGGCAACTATGGCTACACCTTC. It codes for CASSLRQGNYGYTF.

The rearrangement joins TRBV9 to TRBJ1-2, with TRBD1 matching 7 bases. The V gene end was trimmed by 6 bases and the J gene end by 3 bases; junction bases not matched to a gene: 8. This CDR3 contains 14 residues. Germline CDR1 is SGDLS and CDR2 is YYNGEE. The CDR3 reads CASTKTGTDYGYTF. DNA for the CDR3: TGTGCCAGCACCAAGACAGGGACCGACTATGGCTACACCTTC.

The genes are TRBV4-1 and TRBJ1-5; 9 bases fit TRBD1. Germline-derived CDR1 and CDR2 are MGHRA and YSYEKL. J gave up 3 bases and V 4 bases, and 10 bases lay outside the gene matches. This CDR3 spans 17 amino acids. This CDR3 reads CASSPTLGTGLNQPQHF. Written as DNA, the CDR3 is TGCGCCAGCAGCCCCACACTTGGGACAGGGCTCAATCAGCCCCAGCATTTT.